The T cell receptor beta chain described here comes from a study of T-cell reconstitution after alpha-beta-depleted transplantation in children. Study-level findings and limits: Some patients owed their high day-60 TCRbeta diversity to surviving recipient T cells and thymic progenitors. Newly generated T cells supplied most T-cell counts and diversity one year post-transplant.

Unique molecular identifiers were used to barcode this TCRbeta library. TCRdb reanalysed the PCR reads using MiXCR and keeps one entry per CDR3 protein. The sample contains about 600,000 distinct CDR3 sequences, around 13% of which appear only once. Worth noting for this clonotype: What it recognizes is unknown.

This receptor was identified in a male patient younger than 18 who had a stem cell transplant for acute myeloid leukemia, so the T cells may come from the graft donor. The sequences come from PBMCs, mostly from graft donor cells, collected 360 days after TCRalphabeta/CD19-depleted stem cell transplant.

The CDR3 sequence is CASSGVDSSGTDTQYF. The CDR3 nucleotides read TGTGCCAGCTCAGGAGTAGACTCTTCGGGCACAGATACGCAGTATTTT. The rearrangement joins TRBV25-1 to TRBJ2-3; D gene ambiguous. Deletions cut 8 bases from V and 1 base from J, with 19 bases between. This CDR3 region has 16 residues. Germline lookup yields CDR1 MGHDK and CDR2 SYGVNS. Variable domain in full (rest from reference TRBV25-1 and TRBJ2-3): EADIYQTPRYLVIGTGKKITLECSQTMGHDKMYWYQQDPGMELHLIHYSYGVNSTEKGDLSSESTVSRIRTEHFPLTLESARPSHTSQYLCASSGVDSSGTDTQYFGPGTRLTVL.